This T cell receptor (beta chain) comes out of a study of blood T cell repertoires in COVID-19. For the study at large: Acute-phase and convalescent COVID-19 samples originated in the United States, Italy and Spain. PBMCs, B-cell-depleted T cells, or T cells were the source of the cDNA or gDNA that made up the material.

Germline values: CDR1 MDHEN, CDR2 SYDVKM. With V trimmed by 6 bases and J by 4 bases, 9 bases remained unmatched. This CDR3 has 15 residues. Original data processing: Reference gene primer amplification gave nucleated cell count estimates. Clones were sequenced by immunoSEQ multiplex PCR, and TCRdb holds only the in-frame ones, with some missing. The DNA gave D and trimming, while V, J and clone size come from that table. The sample lists roughly 230,000 clones, more than 75% occurring once. This clone occurred a few times. What was sequenced was peripheral blood. The chain has TRBV28 and TRBJ1-5; TRBD1 matches 7 bases. This TCR came from a man in his forties with acute or convalescent COVID-19. The CDR3 DNA is TGTGCCAGCAGAGTGGTGACAGGGCTTAATCAGCCCCAGCATTTT. Translating gives CASRVVTGLNQPQHF.